This T cell receptor (beta chain) appears in the sequencing data of a study of T cell repertoires in cytomegalovirus infection. About the study: Both CMV infection and a matching HLA type were indicated by public TCR beta signatures.

This clonotype was counted between two and nine times. Its antigen is unidentified. TCRdb re-analysed the reads in MiXCR, keeping a single row per CDR3 protein. The data show some 300,000 distinct CDR3 sequences, about a tenth seen once. Study conclusions and caveats: There were HLA-C-restricted CMV-specific TCR beta clonotypes dominating the ex vivo response. Based on cumulative public TCR beta family frequency, carriers of CMV plus the relevant HLA were identified.

The V and J ends lost 4 bases and 1 base respectively, with 10 bases between them. Germline loops: CDR1 SNHLY, CDR2 FYNNEI. The CDR3 covers 14 residues. The chain links TRBV2 to TRBJ1-1, with D possibly being TRBD1 (5 bases). The source of this sequence is a human donor in good health (CMV status not recorded). Some clones in this sample may be carry-over from other donors' samples. Sequencing used PBMCs. CDR3 coding DNA: TGTGCCAGCAGTGTTTTACAGGAGAACACTGAAGCTTTCTTT. Translating gives CASSVLQENTEAFF.